This T cell receptor beta chain appears in the sequencing data of a study of blood T cell repertoires in COVID-19. Under the authors' procedure: Nucleated cell number was recorded as an estimate derived from reference gene primer amplification. Generated by immunoSEQ multiplex PCR, the TCRdb table keeps only in-frame clones and is missing some. The DNA gave D and trimming, while V, J and clone size come from that table. The sample contains about 440,000 clones, nearly 90% of which appear only once. Per germline, CDR1 SGHTA and CDR2 FQGNSA. CDR3 length: 13 residues. The V and J ends lost 6 bases and 5 bases respectively, with 13 bases between them. This study enrolled people aged roughly 18 to 90 from about two dozen US geographic areas. Clinical histories supplied by participants themselves formed the basis of cohort assignment.

The chain combines TRBV7-2 with TRBJ2-5; perhaps TRBD1 as D (6 bases). Sequences were obtained from PBMCs or T cells enriched from blood (not recorded which). This receptor was obtained from a woman aged 18-29 years with acute COVID-19. CDR3 DNA sequence: TGTGCCAGCAGTAAACAGGGTGGGGAGACCCAGTACTTC. Translation gives CASSKQGGETQYF.